These 29 T cell receptor beta chains originate from one sample sequenced in a study of graft-versus-host responses after intestinal transplantation. Sequencing was performed with immunoSEQ multiplex PCR; in TCRdb, only in-frame clones are kept and a portion is missing. Of approximately 86,000 clones in the sample, 80% to 95% were seen once. These TCRs' antigens remain unknown. This specimen consisted of unstimulated CD8+ T cells sorted from spleen or lymph node cells, obtained before transplant. All receptors come from a human donor who was the organ donor for an intestinal transplant.

This clone came up once. The V gene is TRBV7-9, the J gene TRBJ1-4; TRBD1 agrees at 7 bases. The CDR3 consists of 14 residues. V shed 5 bases and J 6 bases; nucleotides not matched to a gene: 6. CDR1 is SEHNR, CDR2 FQNEAQ, per germline (reference sequence). The CDR3 spells CASSPPGGYEKLFF. The DNA for the CDR3 is TGTGCCAGCAGCCCACCAGGGGGATATGAAAAACTGTTTTTT.

This chain uses TRBV11-2 with TRBJ2-5; 7 bases match TRBD2. Trimming removed 1 base from V and 5 bases from J; junction bases left unmatched: 7. Germline assignment: CDR1 SGHAT and CDR2 FQNNGV. This CDR3 contains 15 residues. The CDR3 region is CASSLVFKRDETQYF. CDR3 DNA sequence: TGTGCCAGCAGCTTAGTGTTTAAGCGGGACGAGACCCAGTACTTC.

The chain couples TRBV6-5 to TRBJ1-2, with unresolved D. CDR1 MNHEY and CDR2 SVGAGI come from the germline V gene. Trimming pared 4 bases from V and 8 bases from J, leaving 20 bases between. The CDR3 length is 15 residues. The CDR3 region has the DNA TGTGCCAGCAGTTCCAATTCCCCCTTAACAGTCGGCTACACCTTC. Translation gives CASSSNSPLTVGYTF.

The chain carries TRBV9 and TRBJ1-5; TRBD1 matches at 7 bases. Per the germline V gene, CDR1 is SGDLS and CDR2 is YYNGEE. The CDR3 is 15 residues long. V shed 4 bases and J 8 bases; nucleotides not matched to a gene: 12. The CDR3 bases are TGTGCCAGCAGCCCCACCACAGGGGTAATGGAGCCCCAGCATTTT. Translation: CASSPTTGVMEPQHF.

The chain recombines TRBV5-1 with TRBJ1-4; a possible D gene is TRBD1 (6 bases). Trimming took 5 bases from V and 6 from J, leaving 20 bases between them. CDR3 length equals 16 residues. CDR1 and CDR2 (germline): SGHRS, YFSETQ. The CDR3 is CASSPGVAGDHEKLFF. The CDR3 bases are TGCGCCAGCAGTCCCGGGGTGGCAGGGGATCATGAAAAACTGTTTTTT.

This clone has a handful of counts. The chain joins TRBV4-3 to TRBJ1-3; D gene unclear. The CDR3 sequence is 15 residues long. The ends were cut back, 1 base at V and 0 bases at J, with 7 bases in the middle. Looked up from germline, CDR1 is LGHNA and CDR2 is YSLEER. CDR3 amino acids: CASSQGSVSGNTIYF. The CDR3 nucleotides are TGCGCCAGCAGCCAAGGGAGCGTCTCTGGAAACACCATATATTTT.

The chain joins TRBV7-2 to TRBJ1-1; weak D call: TRBD1 (5 bases). Trimming left V 5 bases short and J 10 bases short, with 29 bases between. Germline values: CDR1 SGHTA, CDR2 FQGNSA. This CDR3 is built from 17 residues. CDR3 sequence (DNA): TGTGCCAGCAGCCCACCCCGAGAAGGGGTCGGGTATTTTGGAGCTTTCTTT. Amino acid sequence: CASSPPREGVGYFGAFF. The variable domain in full, with the rest retrieved from reference TRBV7-2 and TRBJ1-1, is GAGVSQSPSNKVTEKGKDVELRCDPISGHTALYWYRQSLGQGLEFLIYFQGNSAPDKSGLPSDRFSAERTGGSVSTLTIQRTQQEDSAVYLCASSPPREGVGYFGAFFGQGTRLTVV.

The chain has TRBV6-5 and TRBJ1-1, with D possibly being TRBD1 (6 bases). Germline V CDR1 and CDR2: MNHEY, SVGAGI. V was trimmed by 6 bases and J by 0 bases, leaving 11 bases between them. This CDR3 contains 14 residues. The CDR3 DNA sequence: TGTGCCAGCAGCTGGACAGTAATGAACACTGAAGCTTTCTTT. Translated: CASSWTVMNTEAFF.

The chain employs TRBV19 and TRBJ1-1, with D perhaps matching TRBD1 (5 bases). Trimming removed 3 bases at V and 6 bases at J, with 8 bases between. The CDR3 is 12 amino acids. Germline V gene lookup returns CDR1 LNHDA and CDR2 SQIVND (reference sequence). CDR3 in DNA: TGTGCCAGTAGTATTTCGGGGGCTGAAGCTTTCTTT. It encodes CASSISGAEAFF.

The J gene is TRBJ1-1, the V gene TRBV6-5, with D possibly being TRBD1 (5 bases). The CDR3 length is 13 residues. The germline CDR1 and CDR2 sequences are MNHEY and SVGAGI. The V gene lost 5 bases and the J gene lost 4 bases, with 11 bases spanning the gap. CDR3 protein: CASSEGVVTEAFF. For the CDR3, the DNA is TGTGCCAGCAGTGAAGGGGTTGTCACTGAAGCTTTCTTT.

Concerning this clone: This sample includes further DNA sequences coding for the same CDR3. This rearrangement joins TRBV7-9 to TRBJ2-2; the D gene is possibly TRBD2 (6 bases). Germline values: CDR1 SEHNR, CDR2 FQNEAQ (reference sequence). This CDR3 contains 13 residues. V was clipped by 2 bases and J by 5 bases, with 6 bases between them. CDR3: CASSLRGTGELFF. The CDR3 coding sequence is TGTGCCAGCAGCTTACGGGGGACCGGGGAGCTGTTTTTT.

The chain is built from TRBV10-2 and TRBJ2-3; tentative D call: TRBD1 (6 bases). The germline V gene has CDR1 WSHSY and CDR2 SAAADI. Trimming took 4 bases from V and 0 from J, leaving 14 bases between them. The CDR3 runs 16 residues. CDR3: CASSASWGHSTDTQYF. The CDR3 DNA reads as TGCGCCAGCAGTGCAAGCTGGGGACACAGCACAGATACGCAGTATTTT.

J is TRBJ1-2 and V is TRBV19; D not certain. Germline lookup yields CDR1 LNHDA and CDR2 SQIVND (reference sequence). Deletions cut 4 bases from V and 2 bases from J, with 8 bases between. This CDR3 region has 13 residues. CDR3 protein: CASSSAGNYGYTF. The CDR3 nucleotides are TGTGCCAGTAGTAGCGCGGGGAACTATGGCTACACCTTC.

This chain links TRBV7-8 with TRBJ2-2; no firm D call. V dropped 5 bases and J dropped 2 bases, with 9 bases sitting between them. Germline values: CDR1 SGHVS, CDR2 FQNEAQ. This CDR3 contains 14 residues. Here the CDR3 reads CASSQKLNTGELFF. CDR3 nucleotides: TGTGCCAGCAGCCAAAAACTAAACACCGGGGAGCTGTTTTTT.

This chain uses TRBV15 with TRBJ1-5, with TRBD1 matching over 11 bases. CDR3 length equals 17 residues. J lost 5 bases, V lost 4 bases, and 10 bases had no gene match. Germline V gene data show CDR1 as LNHNV and CDR2 as YYDKDF (reference sequence). The CDR3 DNA follows: TGTGCCACCAGCACCCCGACGGGACAGGGGGATTATCAGCCCCAGCATTTT. Its translation: CATSTPTGQGDYQPQHF.

The chain uses TRBV27 and TRBJ2-7, with 9 bases matching TRBD2. CDR3 length equals 16 residues. Losses at the gene ends were 6 bases for V and 0 bases for J; bases not matched to a gene: 9. Germline CDR1 reads MNHEY; CDR2 reads SMNVEV (reference sequence). The chain's CDR3 is CASSYIAGAVSYEQYF. CDR3 nucleotide sequence: TGTGCCAGCAGCTATATAGCGGGGGCCGTCTCCTACGAGCAGTACTTC.

This clone is a singleton in its sample. The rearrangement links TRBV5-1 to TRBJ1-1; D might be TRBD1 (5 bases). Germline V gives CDR1 SGHRS, CDR2 YFSETQ. V shed 4 bases and J shed 2 bases, with 15 bases lying between them. CDR3 length: 15 amino acids. The CDR3 nucleotides are TGCGCCAGCAGCCCGAGCGGGGCGGGAAACACTGAAGCTTTCTTT. Encoded protein: CASSPSGAGNTEAFF.

This clone was seen a single time. The chain employs TRBV14 and TRBJ2-7; D perhaps matches TRBD2 (6 bases). The CDR3 contains 15 residues. Germline CDR1 SGHDN, CDR2 FVKESK. V lost 3 bases and J 0 bases, leaving 12 bases between the germline ends. The CDR3 sequence: CASSHSAGSSYEQYF. DNA of the CDR3: TGTGCCAGCAGCCACTCTGCGGGGAGCTCCTACGAGCAGTACTTC.

The V gene is TRBV2, the J gene TRBJ2-7; 10 bases agree with TRBD1. The V gene's germline CDR1 is SNHLY and CDR2 FYNNEI. CDR3 length: 17 amino acids. V was clipped by 8 bases and J by 6 bases; unmatched bases: 19. The CDR3 sequence is CASDWTGGEGLISEQYF. In nucleotides, the CDR3 is TGTGCCAGCGATTGGACAGGGGGTGAAGGCCTCATTTCCGAGCAGTACTTC.

The chain is built from TRBV27 and TRBJ1-2, with D unclear. Germline CDR1 MNHEY, CDR2 SMNVEV (reference sequence). The V and J ends lost 0 bases and 0 bases respectively, with 5 bases between them. The CDR3 is 14 residues long. The CDR3 spells CASSLSRANYGYTF. The CDR3 DNA is TGTGCCAGCAGTTTATCACGAGCTAACTATGGCTACACCTTC.

This CDR3 reads CSVEQGENYEQYF. The CDR3 DNA reads TGCAGCGTTGAACAGGGCGAAAACTACGAGCAGTACTTC. V and J are TRBV29-1 and TRBJ2-7; TRBD1 might be the D (5 bases). The CDR3 loop spans 13 amino acids. The V end lost 2 bases, the J end lost 3 bases, and 11 bases lay between the germline ends. Germline CDR1 is SQVTM and CDR2 is ANQGSEA.

The genes are TRBV7-9 and TRBJ2-5; TRBD2 matches 10 bases. The J call is doubtful: the DNA matches TRBJ2-7 better. The CDR3 is 14 residues long. Germline V gene sequence: CDR1 SEHNR, CDR2 FQNEAQ (reference sequence). CDR3 coding DNA: TGTGCCAGCAGCCGGACTAGCGGTTCCTACGAGCAGTACTTC. Its translation: CASSRTSGSYEQYF.

The gene calls are TRBV2 and TRBJ2-5; TRBD1 matches at 9 bases. The CDR3 runs to 17 residues. The germline V gene has CDR1 SNHLY and CDR2 FYNNEI. The junction had 15 bases not matched to a gene; V was cut back by 6 bases and J by 4 bases. The CDR3 bases are TGTGCCAGCAGCGATATCACACAGGGGGCGAGAGGAGAGACCCAGTACTTC. This translates into CASSDITQGARGETQYF.

The chain couples TRBV4-3 to TRBJ2-3; TRBD2 matches at 8 bases. The CDR3 consists of 16 residues. The V gene's germline CDR1 is LGHNA and CDR2 YSLEER. J lost 5 bases, V lost 0 bases, and 7 bases had no gene match. The CDR3 DNA sequence: TGCGCCAGCAGCCAAGATCTTCGGGGGGGCGGAGATACGCAGTATTTT. Translated: CASSQDLRGGGDTQYF.

The V gene is TRBV27, the J gene TRBJ2-7; no clear D gene. Germline lookup yields CDR1 MNHEY and CDR2 SMNVEV (reference sequence). V was pared by 6 bases and J by 0 bases, with 9 bases between. There are 13 residues in the CDR3. The CDR3 DNA reads as TGTGCCAGCAGCACAACAGTCTCCTACGAGCAGTACTTC. Its protein product is CASSTTVSYEQYF.

The V and J genes are TRBV9 and TRBJ1-2, with TRBD1 identical over 7 bases. V dropped 0 bases and J dropped 4; count of bases not matched to a gene: 6. The CDR3 runs to 15 residues. Per the germline V gene, CDR1 is SGDLS and CDR2 is YYNGEE. The CDR3 nucleotides read TGTGCCAGCAGCGTAGGAGTTGGGACAGCCTATGGCTACACCTTC. Amino acids: CASSVGVGTAYGYTF.

This chain connects TRBV27 to TRBJ1-6, with D maybe TRBD1 (5 bases). The V gene lost 2 bases and the J gene lost 4 bases, with 21 bases spanning the gap. CDR1 is MNHEY and CDR2 is SMNVEV in the germline V gene (reference sequence). The length of the CDR3 is 19 residues. The CDR3 loop reads CASSLSPGGGAQYNSPLHF. The CDR3 DNA follows: TGTGCCAGCAGTTTAAGCCCTGGGGGAGGGGCGCAATATAATTCACCCCTCCACTTT.

DNA for the CDR3: TGTGCCAGCAGGGGACAGGGGGTTACTGAAGCTTTCTTT. This codes for CASRGQGVTEAFF. The chain joins TRBV5-4 to TRBJ1-1; TRBD1 aligns across 11 bases. The CDR3 runs to 13 residues. Germline V lookup: CDR1 SGHNT, CDR2 YYREEE (reference sequence). The J segment lost 5 bases and the V segment lost 5 bases, leaving 2 bases of the junction unmatched. Using reference TRBV5-4 and TRBJ1-1 for the parts outside the CDR3, the full variable domain is ETGVTQSPTHLIKTRGQQVTLRCSSQSGHNTVSWYQQALGQGPQFIFQYYREEENGRGNFPPRFSGLQFPNYSSELNVNALELDDSALYLCASRGQGVTEAFFGQGTRLTVV.

V is TRBV5-5 and J is TRBJ1-1; 10 bases fit TRBD1. CDR3 size: 13 residues. With 4 bases clipped from V and 4 bases from J, the junction kept 1 base outside the gene matches. In germline, CDR1 is SGHKS, CDR2 YYEKEE (reference sequence). Here the CDR3 DNA reads TGTGCCAGCAGCAGGGACAGGGGCACTGAAGCTTTCTTT. It encodes CASSRDRGTEAFF.